These 10 T cell receptor beta chains were sequenced from one sample in a study of CD8 T cells in Susac syndrome. RNA totalling 0.5 to 1 ug underwent reverse transcription with random hexamers. TCRdb redid the calling of the immunoSEQ multiplex PCR reads with MiXCR, one entry per CDR3 protein. Among some 300,000 distinct CDR3 sequences listed, 70% to 90% were seen once. Sequencing was done on a sample of CD8+ T cells from PBMCs. These receptors all come from a human donor with multiple sclerosis.

The V call is TRBV28, the J call TRBJ2-3; a weak D match, TRBD2 (5 bases). Germline CDR1 reads MDHEN; CDR2 reads SYDVKM. The CDR3 is 14 amino acids. V was shortened by 3 bases and J by 3 bases, with 10 bases between the two germline ends. CDR3 loop: CASSFYGDTDTQYF. The DNA of the CDR3 is TGTGCCAGCAGTTTTTACGGGGATACAGATACGCAGTATTTT.

This clonotype was counted between two and nine times. The rearrangement links TRBV9 to TRBJ2-7; 9 bases align to TRBD2. The CDR3 spans 14 residues. V trimming: 3 bases; J trimming: 6 bases; junction bases outside the gene matches: 7. CDR1 and CDR2 from the germline V gene are SGDLS and YYNGEE. The CDR3 here is CASSGLAGKGEQYF. The CDR3 DNA sequence: TGTGCCAGCAGCGGCCTAGCGGGGAAGGGCGAGCAGTACTTC.

This chain links TRBV4-1 with TRBJ1-5, with D possibly TRBD1 on 5 matching bases. CDR1 and CDR2 (germline): MGHRA, YSYEKL. V was pared by 1 base and J by 5 bases, with 12 bases between. CDR3 size: 15 residues. CDR3 DNA sequence: TGCGCCAGCAGCCAAGCCTTGGTGGGGGATCAGCCCCAGCATTTT. Its protein product is CASSQALVGDQPQHF.

The gene calls are TRBV10-2 and TRBJ2-2, with 7 bases identical to TRBD1. The J segment lost 4 bases and the V segment lost 6 bases, leaving 14 bases of the junction unmatched. This CDR3 comprises 17 residues. Germline values: CDR1 WSHSY, CDR2 SAAADI. Here the CDR3 reads CASRTTPGDSPTGELFF. The CDR3 region has the DNA TGCGCCAGCAGGACAACTCCTGGGGACAGCCCCACCGGGGAGCTGTTTTTT.

The chain uses TRBV9 and TRBJ1-1; D gene unclear. Germline loops: CDR1 SGDLS, CDR2 YYNGEE. CDR3 size: 13 residues. V shed 1 base and J shed 1 base, with 5 bases lying between them. The CDR3 loop is CASSVWENTEAFF. The CDR3 DNA reads as TGTGCCAGCAGCGTATGGGAGAACACTGAAGCTTTCTTT.

The chain links TRBV27 to TRBJ2-1; weak D call: TRBD1 (5 bases). V lost 3 bases to trimming and J lost 10 bases, with 13 bases between them. Germline CDR1 reads MNHEY; CDR2 reads SMNVEV (reference sequence). The CDR3 contains 13 residues. The CDR3 DNA is TGTGCCAGCAGTTTGGTTAGGGGAAAGGAGCAGTTCTTC. Translated, it gives CASSLVRGKEQFF.

The chain couples TRBV4-1 to TRBJ1-1; possibly TRBD1 for D (5 bases). CDR1 is MGHRA and CDR2 is YSYEKL in the germline V gene. V was trimmed by 0 bases and J by 7 bases, leaving 9 bases between them. The CDR3 sequence is 13 residues long. Here the CDR3 DNA reads TGCGCCAGCAGCCAAGATATGGACATTGAAGCTTTCTTT. Translated: CASSQDMDIEAFF.

This chain uses TRBV3-1 with TRBJ1-1, with D perhaps TRBD1 (5 bases). V lost 4 bases to trimming and J lost 6 bases, with 18 bases between them. CDR3 length equals 15 residues. Germline-derived CDR1 and CDR2 are LGHDT and YNNKEL (reference sequence). DNA of the CDR3: TGTGCCAGCAGCCGGGTCGGGGCCCCATTGTCTGAAGCTTTCTTT. Its protein product is CASSRVGAPLSEAFF.

This clonotype was seen just once. V usage is TRBV7-9 and J usage is TRBJ2-7, with TRBD1 identical over 9 bases. The trim removed 4 bases at V and 5 bases at J, leaving 9 bases unmatched. This CDR3 is 15 amino acids long. Germline V gene lookup returns CDR1 SEHNR and CDR2 FQNEAQ (reference sequence). The CDR3 nucleotides are TGTGCCAGCAGCTCTCTCGGACAGGGGTTTGACGAGCAGTACTTC. Its protein product is CASSSLGQGFDEQYF. The variable domain in full, completed from reference TRBV7-9 and TRBJ2-7, reads DTGVSQNPRHKITKRGQNVTFRCDPISEHNRLYWYRQTLGQGPEFLTYFQNEAQLEKSRLLSDRFSAERPKGSFSTLEIQRTEQGDSAMYLCASSSLGQGFDEQYFGPGTRLTVT.

V is TRBV28 and J is TRBJ1-1, with D unresolved. V lost 6 bases to trimming and J lost 5 bases, with 13 bases between them. This CDR3 region has 13 residues. CDR1 is MDHEN and CDR2 is SYDVKM in the germline V gene. The CDR3 region is CASRSWHLTEAFF. In DNA form, the CDR3 reads TGTGCCAGCAGGTCATGGCACTTGACTGAAGCTTTCTTT.